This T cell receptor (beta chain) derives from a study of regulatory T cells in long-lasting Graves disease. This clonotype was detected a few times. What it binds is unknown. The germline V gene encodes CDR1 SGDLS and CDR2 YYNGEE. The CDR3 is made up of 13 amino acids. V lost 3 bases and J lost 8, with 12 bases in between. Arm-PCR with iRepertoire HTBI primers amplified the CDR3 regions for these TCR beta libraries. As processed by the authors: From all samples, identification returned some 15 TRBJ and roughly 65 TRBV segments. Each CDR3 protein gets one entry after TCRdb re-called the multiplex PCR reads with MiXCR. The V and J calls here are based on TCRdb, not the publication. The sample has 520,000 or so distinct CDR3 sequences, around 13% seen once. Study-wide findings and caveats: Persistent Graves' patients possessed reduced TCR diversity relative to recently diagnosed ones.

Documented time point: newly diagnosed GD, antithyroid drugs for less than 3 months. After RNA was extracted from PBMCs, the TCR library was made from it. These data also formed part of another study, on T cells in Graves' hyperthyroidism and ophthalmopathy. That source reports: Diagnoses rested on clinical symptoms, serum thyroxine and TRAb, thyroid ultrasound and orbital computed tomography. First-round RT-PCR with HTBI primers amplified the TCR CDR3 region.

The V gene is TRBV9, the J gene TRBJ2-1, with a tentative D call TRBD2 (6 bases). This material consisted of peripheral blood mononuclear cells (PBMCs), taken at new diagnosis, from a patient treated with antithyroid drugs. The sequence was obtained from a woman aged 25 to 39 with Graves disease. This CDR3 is CASSAGTVDEQFF. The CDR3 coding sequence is TGTGCCAGCAGCGCCGGGACTGTCGATGAGCAGTTCTTC.